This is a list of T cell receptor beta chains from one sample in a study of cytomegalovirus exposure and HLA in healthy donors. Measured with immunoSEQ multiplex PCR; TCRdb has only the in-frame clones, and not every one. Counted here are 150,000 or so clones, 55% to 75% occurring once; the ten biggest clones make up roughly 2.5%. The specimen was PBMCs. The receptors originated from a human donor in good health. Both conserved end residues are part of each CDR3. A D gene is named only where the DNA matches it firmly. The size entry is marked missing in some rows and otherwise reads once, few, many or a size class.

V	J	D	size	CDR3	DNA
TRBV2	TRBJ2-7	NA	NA	CASSAGRDNEQYF	TGTGCCAGCAGTGCTGGGAGAGACAACGAGCAGTACTTC
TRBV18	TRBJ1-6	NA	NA	CASSDEAGNSPLHF	TGTGCCAGCTCAGACGAGGCAGGGAATTCACCCCTCCACTTT
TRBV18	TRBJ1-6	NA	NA	CASSPSRTVLNNSPLHF	TGTGCCAGCTCACCTTCCAGAACAGTCCTCAATAATTCACCCCTCCACTTT
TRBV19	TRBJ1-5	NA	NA	CASLMTGISSNQPQHF	TGTGCCAGTTTAATGACGGGAATCTCTAGCAATCAGCCCCAGCATTTT
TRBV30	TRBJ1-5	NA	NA	CAWRGSPNQPQHF	TGTGCCTGGAGGGGGAGCCCCAATCAGCCCCAGCATTTT
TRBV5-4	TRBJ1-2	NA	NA	CASTPGLRYGYTF	TGTGCCAGCACCCCGGGACTGCGCTATGGCTACACCTTC
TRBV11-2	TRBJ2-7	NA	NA	CASSPGVQGGVNYEQYF	TGTGCCAGCAGCCCAGGCGTACAGGGTGGAGTCAACTACGAGCAGTACTTC
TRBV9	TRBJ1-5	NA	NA	CASSVAGGADQPQHF	TGTGCCAGCAGCGTAGCTGGGGGCGCGGATCAGCCCCAGCATTTT
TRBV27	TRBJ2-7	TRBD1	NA	CASSLMGTGFYEQYF	TGTGCCAGCAGTTTAATGGGGACAGGTTTCTACGAGCAGTACTTC
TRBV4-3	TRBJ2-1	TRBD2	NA	CASSQDSGGYNEQFF	TGCGCCAGCAGCCAAGATAGCGGGGGATACAATGAGCAGTTCTTC
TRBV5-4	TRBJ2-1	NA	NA	CASSLTGINEQFF	TGTGCCAGCAGCTTGACAGGAATCAATGAGCAGTTCTTC
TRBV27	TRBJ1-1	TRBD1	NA	CASSLRGRTEAFF	TGTGCCAGCAGTTTAAGGGGGCGGACTGAAGCTTTCTTT
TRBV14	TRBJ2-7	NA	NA	CASSQVRGNGKQYF	TGTGCCAGCAGCCAAGTCCGGGGTAACGGCAAGCAGTACTTC
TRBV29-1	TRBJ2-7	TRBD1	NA	CSVEGTEYEQYF	TGCAGCGTTGAGGGGACAGAATACGAGCAGTACTTC
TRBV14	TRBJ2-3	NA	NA	CASSQGRGRMYF	TGTGCCAGCAGCCAAGGGCGGGGACGTATGTATTTT
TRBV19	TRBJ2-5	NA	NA	CASSRTVQETQYF	TGTGCCAGTAGTCGGACTGTACAAGAGACCCAGTACTTC
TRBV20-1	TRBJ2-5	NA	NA	CSARVQETQYF	TGCAGTGCTAGAGTACAGGAGACCCAGTACTTC
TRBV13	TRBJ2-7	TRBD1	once	CASSLGGTGYKDEQYF	TGTGCCAGCAGCTTAGGGGGGACAGGGTATAAAGACGAGCAGTACTTC
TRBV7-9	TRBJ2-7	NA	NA	CASSYDLTGKGNEQYF	TGTGCCAGCAGCTACGACCTGACGGGAAAGGGTAACGAGCAGTACTTC
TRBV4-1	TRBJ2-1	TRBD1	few	CASSHFTRDRDNEQFF	TGCGCCAGCAGCCATTTTACCCGGGACAGGGATAATGAGCAGTTCTTC
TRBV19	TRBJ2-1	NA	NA	CASSIDLFLIYNEQFF	TGTGCCAGTAGTATAGATCTATTCTTGATCTACAATGAGCAGTTCTTC
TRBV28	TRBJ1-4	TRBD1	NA	CASSGPDRGLEKLFF	TGTGCCAGCAGTGGGCCGGACAGGGGGCTTGAAAAACTGTTTTTT
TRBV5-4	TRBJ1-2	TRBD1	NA	CASSGGTADEGYTF	TGTGCCAGCAGCGGGGGGACAGCGGACGAGGGCTACACCTTC
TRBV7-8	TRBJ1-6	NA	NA	CASSSDAGGDSPLHF	TGTGCCAGCAGCTCCGACGCCGGGGGGGATTCACCCCTCCACTTT